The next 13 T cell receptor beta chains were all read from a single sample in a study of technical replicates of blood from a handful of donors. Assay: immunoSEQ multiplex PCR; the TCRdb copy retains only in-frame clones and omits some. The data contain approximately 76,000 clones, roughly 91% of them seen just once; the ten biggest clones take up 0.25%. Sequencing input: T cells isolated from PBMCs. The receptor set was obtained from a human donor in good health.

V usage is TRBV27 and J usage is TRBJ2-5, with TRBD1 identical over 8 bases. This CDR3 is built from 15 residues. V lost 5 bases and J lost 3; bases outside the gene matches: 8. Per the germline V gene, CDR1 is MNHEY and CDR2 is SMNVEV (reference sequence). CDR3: CASSIPGQEEETQYF. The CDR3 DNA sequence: TGTGCCAGCAGTATCCCGGGACAGGAGGAAGAGACCCAGTACTTC.

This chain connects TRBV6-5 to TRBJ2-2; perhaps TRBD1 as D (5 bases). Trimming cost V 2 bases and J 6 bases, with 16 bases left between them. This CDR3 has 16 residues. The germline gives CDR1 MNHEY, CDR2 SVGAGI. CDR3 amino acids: CASSYMERGRAGELFF. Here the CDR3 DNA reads TGTGCCAGCAGTTACATGGAAAGGGGCCGGGCCGGGGAGCTGTTTTTT.

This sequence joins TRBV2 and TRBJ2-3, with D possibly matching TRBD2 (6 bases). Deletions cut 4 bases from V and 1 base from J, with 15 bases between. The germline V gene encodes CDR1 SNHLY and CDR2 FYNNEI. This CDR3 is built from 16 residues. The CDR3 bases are TGTGCCAGCAGTGCGGGACTTACGACACGCACAGATACGCAGTATTTT. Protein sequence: CASSAGLTTRTDTQYF.

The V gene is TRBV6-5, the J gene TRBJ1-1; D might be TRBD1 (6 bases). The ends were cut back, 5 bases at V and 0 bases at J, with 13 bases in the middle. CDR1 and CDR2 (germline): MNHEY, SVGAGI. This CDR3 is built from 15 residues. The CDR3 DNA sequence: TGTGCCAGCAGTACTGGACAGTGGATGAACACTGAAGCTTTCTTT. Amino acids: CASSTGQWMNTEAFF.

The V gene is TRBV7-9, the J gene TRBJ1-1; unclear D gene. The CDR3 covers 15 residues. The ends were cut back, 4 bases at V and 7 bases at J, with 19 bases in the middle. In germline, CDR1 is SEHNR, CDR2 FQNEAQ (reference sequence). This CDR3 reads CASSSVSVYGVEAFF. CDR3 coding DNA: TGTGCCAGCAGCTCCGTTTCGGTGTACGGGGTTGAAGCTTTCTTT.

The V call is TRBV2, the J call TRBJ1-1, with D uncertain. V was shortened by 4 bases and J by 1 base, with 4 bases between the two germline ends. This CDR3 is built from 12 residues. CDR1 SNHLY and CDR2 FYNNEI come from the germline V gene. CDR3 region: CASSVQNTEAFF. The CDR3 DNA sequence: TGTGCCAGCAGTGTTCAGAACACTGAAGCTTTCTTT.

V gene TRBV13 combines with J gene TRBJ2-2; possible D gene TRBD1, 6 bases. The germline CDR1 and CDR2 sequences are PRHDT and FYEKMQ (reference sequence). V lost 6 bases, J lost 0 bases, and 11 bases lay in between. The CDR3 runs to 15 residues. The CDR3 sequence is CASSPKGANTGELFF. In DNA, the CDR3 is TGTGCCAGCAGTCCCAAGGGGGCGAACACCGGGGAGCTGTTTTTT.

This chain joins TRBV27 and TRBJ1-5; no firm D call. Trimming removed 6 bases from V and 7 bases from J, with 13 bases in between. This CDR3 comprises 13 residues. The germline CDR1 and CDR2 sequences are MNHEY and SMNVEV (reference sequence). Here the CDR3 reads CASSIISGQPQHF. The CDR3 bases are TGTGCCAGCAGCATTATTTCGGGGCAGCCCCAGCATTTT.

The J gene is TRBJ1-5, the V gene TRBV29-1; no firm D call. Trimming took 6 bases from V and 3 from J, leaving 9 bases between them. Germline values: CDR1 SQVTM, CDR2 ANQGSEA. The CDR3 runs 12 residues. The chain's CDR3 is CSVAGANQPQHF. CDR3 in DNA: TGCAGCGTCGCCGGTGCCAATCAGCCCCAGCATTTT.

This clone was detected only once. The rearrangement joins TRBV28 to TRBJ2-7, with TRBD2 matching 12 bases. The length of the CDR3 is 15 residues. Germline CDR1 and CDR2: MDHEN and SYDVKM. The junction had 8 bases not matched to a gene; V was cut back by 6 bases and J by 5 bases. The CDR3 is CASSPRLAGVHEQYF. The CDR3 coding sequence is TGTGCCAGCAGCCCGCGACTAGCGGGAGTCCACGAGCAGTACTTC.

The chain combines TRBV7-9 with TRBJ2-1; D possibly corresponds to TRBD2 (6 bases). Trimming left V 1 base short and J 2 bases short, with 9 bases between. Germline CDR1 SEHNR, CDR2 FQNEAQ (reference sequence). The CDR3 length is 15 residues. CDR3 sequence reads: CASSLVWGAYNEQFF. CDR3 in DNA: TGTGCCAGCAGCTTAGTGTGGGGGGCCTACAATGAGCAGTTCTTC.

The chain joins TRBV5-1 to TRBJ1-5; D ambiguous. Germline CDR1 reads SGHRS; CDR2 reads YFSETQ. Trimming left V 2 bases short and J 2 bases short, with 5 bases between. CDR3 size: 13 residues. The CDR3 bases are TGCGCCAGCAGCTTCGAGGGCAATCAGCCCCAGCATTTT. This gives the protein CASSFEGNQPQHF.

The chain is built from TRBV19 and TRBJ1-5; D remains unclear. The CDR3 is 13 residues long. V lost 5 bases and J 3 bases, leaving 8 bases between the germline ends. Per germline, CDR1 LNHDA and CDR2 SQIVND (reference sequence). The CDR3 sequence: CASSYSPNQPQHF. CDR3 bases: TGTGCCAGTAGTTACAGCCCCAATCAGCCCCAGCATTTT. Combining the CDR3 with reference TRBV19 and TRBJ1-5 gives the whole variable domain DGGITQSPKYLFRKEGQNVTLSCEQNLNHDAMYWYRQDPGQGLRLIYYSQIVNDFQKGDIAEGYSVSREKKESFPLTVTSAQKNPTAFYLCASSYSPNQPQHFGDGTRLSIL.